Below are 22 T cell receptor beta chains sequenced from a single sample in a study of blood T cell repertoires in COVID-19. This table comes from immunoSEQ multiplex PCR, and its TCRdb copy is limited to in-frame clones, with some not included. The sample yields fewer than 350,000 clones, about 86% seen once. The sample taken for sequencing was peripheral blood. The receptors come from a woman in her twenties or thirties who had recovered from COVID-19.

This clone has just a few counts. One junction end disagrees with the germline gene, perhaps due to a read error. The CDR3 here is CASRLGGLRNYGYTF. For the CDR3, the DNA is TGTGCCAGCAGATTGGGGGGGCTAAGGAACTATGGCTACACCTTC. The J gene is TRBJ1-2, the V gene TRBV5-4; TRBD1 is a possible D gene (6 bases). Germline CDR1 is SGHNT and CDR2 is YYREEE (reference sequence). The CDR3 runs 15 residues.

V gene TRBV5-1 combines with J gene TRBJ2-3; 9 bases match TRBD2. The CDR3 runs to 16 residues. V shed 4 bases, J shed 2 bases, and the junction held 8 bases outside the gene matches. Looked up from germline, CDR1 is SGHRS and CDR2 is YFSETQ. CDR3 loop: CASSASTSGLTDTQYF. The CDR3, as DNA: TGCGCCAGCAGCGCTTCGACTAGCGGTCTCACAGATACGCAGTATTTT.

This chain joins TRBV28 and TRBJ2-5; TRBD2 might be the D (5 bases). V was clipped by 3 bases and J by 5 bases, with 16 bases between them. The CDR3 spans 15 residues. The V gene's germline CDR1 is MDHEN and CDR2 SYDVKM. The chain's CDR3 is CASSFPQRKHETQYF. Written as DNA, the CDR3 is TGTGCCAGCAGTTTCCCCCAGCGGAAGCACGAGACCCAGTACTTC.

The count of this clone is one. The chain employs TRBV5-6 and TRBJ2-3; 11 nucleotides align to TRBD2. Germline CDR1 SGHDT, CDR2 YYEEEE. The CDR3 contains 14 residues. With V trimmed by 5 bases and J by 7 bases, 6 bases remained unmatched. In DNA form, the CDR3 reads TGTGCCAGCAGGGCCACTAGCGGGGGTTATACGCAGTATTTT. Translating gives CASRATSGGYTQYF.

The chain recombines TRBV5-6 with TRBJ1-5, with 9 positions matching TRBD1. The CDR3 spans 15 residues. CDR1 and CDR2 (germline): SGHDT, YYEEEE. V dropped 4 bases and J dropped 1; count of bases not matched to a gene: 3. The CDR3: CASSTGTGSNQPQHF. The DNA for the CDR3 is TGTGCCAGCAGCACCGGGACAGGGAGCAATCAGCCCCAGCATTTT.

The J gene is TRBJ1-6, the V gene TRBV4-1, with 7 positions matching TRBD1. J was trimmed by 7 bases and V by 9 bases; bases with no gene match: 9. Germline V gene data show CDR1 as MGHRA and CDR2 as YSYEKL. This CDR3 has 14 amino acids. CDR3 nucleotides: TGCGCCAGTCAGCAGACAGGGACGAATTCACCCCTCCACTTT. This sequence encodes CASQQTGTNSPLHF.

V usage is TRBV25-1 and J usage is TRBJ2-3; TRBD2 aligns across 8 bases. Germline CDR1 MGHDK, CDR2 SYGVNS. The CDR3 has 17 amino acids. V gave up 3 bases and J gave up 0 bases; unmatched junction bases: 8. CDR3 amino acids: CASSDFRASGSTDTQYF. CDR3 DNA sequence: TGTGCCAGCAGTGACTTCCGGGCTAGCGGGAGCACAGATACGCAGTATTTT.

The genes are TRBV27 and TRBJ2-7; 9 bases agree with TRBD1. The CDR3 sequence is 14 residues long. The V gene's germline CDR1 is MNHEY and CDR2 SMNVEV (reference sequence). V dropped 4 bases and J dropped 2; count of bases not matched to a gene: 3. The CDR3 loop reads CASSWGQGPYEQYF. DNA of the CDR3: TGTGCCAGCAGTTGGGGACAGGGTCCCTACGAGCAGTACTTC.

This chain links TRBV27 with TRBJ1-5; maybe TRBD1 (5 bases). Germline CDR1 is MNHEY and CDR2 is SMNVEV (reference sequence). V lost 6 bases to trimming and J lost 3 bases, with 12 bases between them. This CDR3 comprises 14 residues. The CDR3 here is CASSLAGNNQPQHF. The DNA of the CDR3 is TGTGCCAGCAGCTTGGCAGGGAACAATCAGCCCCAGCATTTT.

This chain uses TRBV7-9 with TRBJ1-3; 8 bases line up with TRBD1. The CDR3 length is 14 residues. V was pared by 5 bases and J by 7 bases, with 7 bases of the junction left unmatched. Germline V gives CDR1 SEHNR, CDR2 FQNEAQ (reference sequence). CDR3 bases: TGTGCCAGCAGCCCGCGGACAGGGTTTAACACCATATATTTT. Translated: CASSPRTGFNTIYF.

The CDR3 region is CASSQGRLFPYEQYF. As DNA, the CDR3 is TGCGCCAGCAGCCAAGGTCGTCTTTTTCCCTACGAGCAGTACTTC. The V gene is TRBV4-1, the J gene TRBJ2-7, with D uncertain. V lost 1 base and J 2 bases, leaving 12 bases between the germline ends. The germline V gene has CDR1 MGHRA and CDR2 YSYEKL. CDR3 length: 15 residues.

V and J are TRBV10-3 and TRBJ2-1; D perhaps matches TRBD2 (5 bases). The CDR3 loop spans 15 amino acids. The germline V gene has CDR1 ENHRY and CDR2 SYGVKD. Between the trimmed V and J ends, which lost 2 bases and 8 bases, there was a span of 16 bases. The CDR3 is CAISEATTRGYEQFF. The CDR3 coding sequence is TGTGCCATCAGTGAGGCTACGACGAGAGGGTATGAGCAGTTCTTC.

A single count supports this clone. V usage is TRBV11-2 and J usage is TRBJ2-7, with 9 bases that match TRBD1. V gave up 1 base and J gave up 0 bases; unmatched junction bases: 13. CDR3 length equals 19 residues. Germline CDR1 SGHAT, CDR2 FQNNGV. CDR3 DNA sequence: TGTGCCAGCAGCTTAGGGTCGAGCTGGGGGACAGGGTCCTCCTACGAGCAGTACTTC. Amino acid sequence: CASSLGSSWGTGSSYEQYF.

CDR3 sequence reads: CASSISSGAYNEQFF. For the CDR3, the DNA is TGTGCCAGTAGTATTTCTAGCGGAGCCTACAATGAGCAGTTCTTC. The V call is TRBV19, the J call TRBJ2-1; 7 bases match TRBD2. The CDR3 sequence is 15 residues long. The germline V gene encodes CDR1 LNHDA and CDR2 SQIVND (reference sequence). The V and J ends lost 3 bases and 2 bases, in that order; junction bases with no gene match: 4.

The chain is built from TRBV19 and TRBJ2-7; D may be TRBD1 (6 bases). CDR1 is LNHDA, CDR2 SQIVND, per germline (reference sequence). This CDR3 comprises 14 residues. V gave up 7 bases and J gave up 5 bases, with 18 bases separating them. Written as DNA, the CDR3 is TGTGCCAGTAAATGGGGGTCGGGACACGACGAGCAGTACTTC. Its protein is CASKWGSGHDEQYF.

The chain has TRBV7-2 and TRBJ2-7; the match to TRBD2 covers 9 bases. Per the germline V gene, CDR1 is SGHTA and CDR2 is FQGNSA. J gave up 2 bases and V 1 base, and 12 bases lay outside the gene matches. The CDR3 totals 18 residues. The CDR3 DNA is TGTGCCAGCAGCTTAGTAGCTAGCGGGACGACCGCAACCTACGAGCAGTACTTC. Protein product: CASSLVASGTTATYEQYF.

This clone has just one count. The rearrangement links TRBV4-1 to TRBJ1-3; D not resolved. The CDR3 contains 15 residues. V gave up 0 bases and J gave up 2 bases, with 8 bases separating them. Germline-derived CDR1 and CDR2 are MGHRA and YSYEKL. In nucleotides, the CDR3 is TGCGCCAGCAGCCAAGATCCCTTTCCTGGAAACACCATATATTTT. This sequence encodes CASSQDPFPGNTIYF.

As for this clone: Different DNA sequences within this sample yield the same CDR3. The J gene is TRBJ1-5, the V gene TRBV12-5, with 9 bases identical to TRBD1. J gave up 4 bases and V 6 bases, and 4 bases lay outside the gene matches. From germline, CDR1 is LGHNT and CDR2 FRNRAP. CDR3 size: 14 residues. Here the CDR3 reads CASGSGQGNQPQHF. DNA for the CDR3: TGTGCTAGTGGCTCGGGACAGGGTAATCAGCCCCAGCATTTT.

The V call is TRBV7-8, the J call TRBJ2-3; 14 bases agree with TRBD2. Germline V gives CDR1 SGHVS, CDR2 FQNEAQ. CDR3 size: 21 residues. Unmatched junction bases numbered 18, after V lost 5 bases and J lost 2 bases. CDR3 sequence (DNA): TGTGCCAGCAGCCGAGCCCGTCCGGGACTAGCGGGAGTGGGCCTCACAGATACGCAGTATTTT. Translation gives CASSRARPGLAGVGLTDTQYF.

The chain uses TRBV5-4 and TRBJ1-5, with D unclear. The CDR3 length is 12 residues. Germline CDR1 is SGHNT and CDR2 is YYREEE (reference sequence). The V gene lost 1 base and the J gene lost 5 bases, with 4 bases spanning the gap. CDR3 bases: TGTGCCAGCAGCTTGACTCATCAGCCCCAGCATTTT. Its translation: CASSLTHQPQHF.

The chain is built from TRBV2 and TRBJ1-2; D is perhaps TRBD1 (5 bases). V lost 6 bases and J 7 bases, leaving 21 bases between the germline ends. CDR3 length: 15 residues. The germline V gene encodes CDR1 SNHLY and CDR2 FYNNEI. This CDR3 is CASRPGAGGLGGYTF. The CDR3 DNA follows: TGTGCCAGCAGACCCGGGGCCGGGGGATTAGGTGGCTACACCTTC. The variable domain in full, completed from reference TRBV2 and TRBJ1-2, reads EPEVTQTPSHQVTQMGQEVILRCVPISNHLYFYWYRQILGQKVEFLVSFYNNEISEKSEIFDDQFSVERPDGSNFTLKIRSTKLEDSAMYFCASRPGAGGLGGYTFGSGTRLTVV.

This chain uses TRBV30 with TRBJ2-5; 13 bases map to TRBD2. The ends lost 2 bases at V and 2 bases at J; junction bases unmatched: 8. Germline loops: CDR1 GTSNPN, CDR2 SVGIG (reference sequence). The CDR3 contains 17 residues. The CDR3 DNA sequence: TGTGCCTGGAGTACGAAGACGGGACTAGCGGGGCAAGAGACCCAGTACTTC. Residues: CAWSTKTGLAGQETQYF.